The sequence of this T cell receptor beta chain was determined in a study of shared clonotypes between healthy human individuals. Study summary: Three plates were used per donor for CD4 naive, three for CD4 memory, two for CD8 naive and one for CD8 memory.

The assay was immunoSEQ multiplex PCR, and TCRdb's table has in-frame clones only and misses some. The profile shows about 2.1 million clones, over 85% of them singletons. The table lists this clone with a few counts. Its antigen is undetermined. CDR1 LNHNV and CDR2 YYDKDF come from the germline V gene (reference sequence). V was pared by 0 bases and J by 0 bases, with 8 bases between. The CDR3 totals 16 residues. Findings and caveats of the study: Researchers sampled blood only, noting tissue repertoires likely differ.

Selected positively for CCR7 and CD45RO-negative, naive CD8 cells excluded terminally differentiated effector memory CD45RA+ cells. Healthy HIV-negative adults with no recent acute infections or vaccinations were recruited as donors. Donors were Caucasian adults residing in Nashville, Tennessee, USA. The source of this sequence is a man in his late teens or twenties in good health. Some clones in this sample may be carry-over from other donors' samples. Sequencing was performed on naive CD8+ T cells from PBMCs. The V call is TRBV15, the J call TRBJ1-4; TRBD1 is a possible D gene (6 bases). The CDR3, as DNA: TGTGCCACCAGCAGAGAGTACAGGGCAACTAATGAAAAACTGTTTTTT. Translating gives CATSREYRATNEKLFF. The full variable domain, with the rest looked up from reference TRBV15 and TRBJ1-4, is DAMVIQNPRYQVTQFGKPVTLSCSQTLNHNVMYWYQQKSSQAPKLLFHYYDKDFNNEADTPDNFQSRRPNTSFCFLDIRSPGLGDTAMYLCATSREYRATNEKLFFGSGTQLSVL.